This TCR beta chain was observed in a study of shared clonotypes between healthy human individuals (dated by TCRdb to the early 2020s). Background for the entire study: A couple of women and a few men aged 18 to 49 years were included in the cohort. To increase sequencing depth and limit assay-specific biases, different laboratories used diverse techniques to prepare libraries and sequence TCR repertoires. The study deeply sequenced blood TCR repertoires of five healthy adults to estimate repertoire size and the extent of clonotype sharing between individuals. Per donor, leukapheresis produced somewhere between about 0.85 and 8.9 billion PBMCs.

TCR CDR3 regions were amplified from genomic DNA by multiplex PCR using the deep immunoSEQ assay. Genomic DNA extracted from each cell subset was distributed evenly over all wells of several immunoSEQ 96-well plates, and each plate served as one replicate. For unsorted PBMC, around 310 ng of genomic DNA, equivalent to about 32,000 T cell genomes, went into each replicate PCR. Genomic DNA from unsorted PBMC was sequenced over ten immunoSEQ deep assay plates. Purified libraries were quantified with a Qubit 3.0 fluorometer, sized on a Bioanalyzer 2100, and re-quantified with the KAPA Library Quantification kit. Every immunoSEQ 96-well plate was sequenced on a dedicated single-read 150-cycle Illumina NextSeq 550 flow cell. The paper's data handling went like this. Because the immunoSEQ output held only junctional sequences and lacked quality scores, the filtering could not match the filtering applied to full-length reads. To assign V/J genes and CDR3, sequences were annotated against IMGT germline references using PyIR, a Python wrapper for IgBLAST v1.9. Reads were filtered out if the reads had weak V/J assignments (E-value above 1e-6), no CDR3, stop codons, out-of-frame junctions, or ambiguous translated residues. A V3J clonotype was defined by an identical inferred V gene, J gene, and CDR3 amino acid sequence. Percentage overlap between repertoires was calculated by dividing the number of shared unique clonotypes by the size of the smaller repertoire. RTK rarefaction, the Chao1 estimator, and Recon v2.1 estimates of unobserved clonotypes were used to assess repertoire richness. Imported from immuneACCESS, the table was reduced by TCRdb to in-frame sequences with V and J called. These copies leave out some clones; in studies compared against another copy, an unresolved V gene accounts for under half, and the cause of the remainder is not known. That table is the source of V, J and clone size, and D and trimming were worked out from the DNA. The sample includes fewer than 650,000 clones, with around 78% observed a single time. The ten biggest clones cover about an eighth of the sample.

Here V drops 4 bases and J drops 3 bases, and the junction holds 5 bases not matched to any gene. CDR1 and CDR2 are read off the germline V gene (reference sequence) as LNHDA and SQIVND. From the cysteine up to the phenylalanine, the CDR3 has a length of 14 residues. The DNA shown is the 42-base CDR3, in frame from base 1. The donors were healthy, HIV-negative adults who had no recently reported acute infections or vaccinations. Only Caucasian adults living in Nashville, Tennessee, USA were represented among the donors. In the unsorted samples, 85 million to 100 million PBMCs were counted, and genomic DNA was extracted using the QIAamp DNA Blood Mini kit. Blood was collected by leukapheresis, and PBMCs were isolated by Ficoll-Histopaque density gradient centrifugation and then cryopreserved in liquid nitrogen vapor phase. Findings and caveats that apply to the study as a whole: Only blood was sampled, and tissue TCR repertoires likely differ from those in blood. Pairwise subsampling led to the expectation that sequencing depth would affect the degree of clonotype sharing among donors. Because the study included a small number of donors, the genetic and exposure-history diversity represented was limited.

On this clone: Which antigen it targets is not known. No base quality information exists; no much larger clone differs at one position.

Source material: PBMCs. The V gene is TRBV19 and the J gene is TRBJ1-1, and TRBD1 matches 7 of the central bases. The TCR comes from a woman between 35 and 50 years old in good health. Some clones in this sample may be carry-over from other donors' samples. CDR3 reads: CASSTLGTDTEAFF. The DNA sequence is TGTGCCAGTAGTACGCTCGGGACAGACACTGAAGCTTTCTTT.